The present T cell receptor beta chain was sequenced within a study of monozygotic twins with cystic fibrosis. Regarding the study as a whole: No link emerged between shared CDR3 counts and age, concordance or severity.

Concerning this clone: Its antigen is not known.

This CDR3 region has 16 residues. The V segment lost 0 bases and the J segment 5 bases; nucleotides outside the gene matches: 7. Germline lookup yields CDR1 SGHKS and CDR2 YYEKEE (reference sequence). The assay was immunoSEQ multiplex PCR, and TCRdb's table has in-frame clones only and misses some. The sample includes 20,000 or so clones, 85% to 90% of them seen just once. The receptor was derived from a woman in her 30s with cystic fibrosis. The chain uses TRBV5-5 and TRBJ1-2; 10 bases align to TRBD1. The sequencing sample was made of blood. The DNA for the CDR3 is TGTGCCAGCAGCTTGGCGGATACGGGACAGGGGTATGGCTACACCTTC. Amino acid sequence: CASSLADTGQGYGYTF.